These 21 T cell receptor beta chains were sequenced from one sample in a study of blood T cell repertoires in COVID-19. Sequencing was performed with immunoSEQ multiplex PCR; in TCRdb, only in-frame clones are kept and a portion is missing. There are 95,000 to 150,000 clones in the sample; over 65% occur only once, and roughly 3.9% lies in the top ten. What was sequenced was peripheral blood. The receptors were gathered from a man aged 60 to 75 with acute or convalescent COVID-19.

This rearrangement joins TRBV19 to TRBJ2-3, with 8 bases lining up with TRBD1. The V gene's germline CDR1 is LNHDA and CDR2 SQIVND (reference sequence). The CDR3 contains 12 residues. V was pared by 6 bases and J by 10 bases, with 6 bases of the junction left unmatched. The CDR3 reads CASSPGQGSQYF. As DNA, the CDR3 is TGTGCCAGTAGCCCCGGACAGGGTTCGCAGTATTTT. The whole variable domain, remainder taken from reference TRBV19 and TRBJ2-3, is DGGITQSPKYLFRKEGQNVTLSCEQNLNHDAMYWYRQDPGQGLRLIYYSQIVNDFQKGDIAEGYSVSREKKESFPLTVTSAQKNPTAFYLCASSPGQGSQYFGPGTRLTVL.

This chain joins TRBV5-4 and TRBJ2-3; 8 nucleotides line up with TRBD1. The CDR3 length is 16 residues. Trimming took 1 base from V and 3 from J; bases not matched to a gene: 7. Looked up from germline, CDR1 is SGHNT and CDR2 is YYREEE (reference sequence). CDR3 amino acids: CASSLHPGGKTDTQYF. In nucleotides, the CDR3 is TGTGCCAGCAGCTTGCACCCAGGGGGCAAAACAGATACGCAGTATTTT.

The V call is TRBV10-3, the J call TRBJ2-1; D possibly corresponds to TRBD2 (6 bases). Germline loops: CDR1 ENHRY, CDR2 SYGVKD. V was shortened by 4 bases and J by 9 bases, with 10 bases between the two germline ends. CDR3 length: 12 amino acids. CDR3 in amino acids: CAISGDSGEQFF. Here the CDR3 DNA reads TGTGCCATCAGTGGGGACTCGGGTGAGCAGTTCTTC.

The chain employs TRBV19 and TRBJ1-5; a weak D match, TRBD1 (6 bases). CDR3 size: 14 residues. V was clipped by 9 bases and J by 0 bases, with 12 bases between them. The germline CDR1 and CDR2 sequences are LNHDA and SQIVND (reference sequence). Here the CDR3 DNA reads TGTGCCAGCCGGGACACTTATAGCAATCAGCCCCAGCATTTT. Translated, it gives CASRDTYSNQPQHF. The whole variable domain, remainder taken from reference TRBV19 and TRBJ1-5, is DGGITQSPKYLFRKEGQNVTLSCEQNLNHDAMYWYRQDPGQGLRLIYYSQIVNDFQKGDIAEGYSVSREKKESFPLTVTSAQKNPTAFYLCASRDTYSNQPQHFGDGTRLSIL.

The chain uses TRBV9 and TRBJ2-1; D might be TRBD2 (5 bases). The CDR3 is made up of 15 amino acids. CDR1 is SGDLS and CDR2 is YYNGEE in the germline V gene. The V end was cut by 0 bases, the J end by 1 base, with 8 bases between. The CDR3 DNA is TGTGCCAGCAGCGTAGACGGGGAGTCCTACAATGAGCAGTTCTTC. Encoded protein: CASSVDGESYNEQFF.

This chain connects TRBV4-2 to TRBJ2-5; 7 positions match TRBD2. V shed 11 bases and J 0 bases; nucleotides not matched to a gene: 9. CDR3 length: 14 amino acids. Per germline, CDR1 LGHNA and CDR2 YNFKEQ. The CDR3 reads CAPRDSGYQETQYF. DNA for the CDR3: TGTGCCCCACGAGATAGCGGGTACCAAGAGACCCAGTACTTC.

The V and J genes are TRBV7-9 and TRBJ2-3; 7 nucleotides agree with TRBD1. Germline CDR1 reads SEHNR; CDR2 reads FQNEAQ (reference sequence). V dropped 8 bases and J dropped 4; count of bases not matched to a gene: 3. The CDR3 sequence is 12 residues long. This CDR3 is CASFQGADTQYF. CDR3 sequence (DNA): TGTGCCAGCTTCCAGGGGGCAGATACGCAGTATTTT.

This clone has a single count. The chain uses TRBV7-2 and TRBJ1-5; 9 nucleotides agree with TRBD1. This CDR3 comprises 15 residues. With 1 base clipped from V and 5 bases from J, the junction kept 3 bases outside the gene matches. Germline V lookup: CDR1 SGHTA, CDR2 FQGNSA. CDR3 protein: CASSLVGDRDQPQHF. As DNA, the CDR3 is TGTGCCAGCAGCTTAGTAGGGGACAGGGATCAGCCCCAGCATTTT.

With respect to this clone: Sequence at one end of the junction differs from germline and may be a read error. This sequence joins TRBV3-1 (or the pseudogene TRBV3-2) and TRBJ2-5; D remains unclear. The CDR3 has 11 residues. Germline CDR1 reads LGHDT; CDR2 reads YNNKEL (reference sequence). As DNA, the CDR3 is TGTGCCAGCAGCCAAGGCTCAGGTCATGACTTC. Translated, it gives CASSQGSGHDF.

The chain uses TRBV6-5 and TRBJ2-5, with TRBD2 matching over 11 bases. The CDR3 spans 15 residues. The trim removed 5 bases at V and 1 base at J, leaving 3 bases unmatched. Looked up from germline, CDR1 is MNHEY and CDR2 is SVGAGI. The CDR3 is CASSIAGGSQETQYF. CDR3 sequence (DNA): TGTGCCAGCAGTATAGCGGGAGGGTCCCAAGAGACCCAGTACTTC.

V usage is TRBV2 and J usage is TRBJ2-2; D gene unclear. V was pared by 6 bases and J by 7 bases, with 12 bases between. This CDR3 is 13 amino acids long. Germline CDR1 and CDR2: SNHLY and FYNNEI. CDR3 DNA: TGTGCCAGCAGGAGGTCGTCGGGCGGGGAGCTGTTTTTT. Translated: CASRRSSGGELFF.

The sample holds a few counts of this clone. This chain's CDR3 is CASSDRKGIYNEQFF. Written as DNA, the CDR3 is TGTGCCAGCAGTGATCGAAAGGGGATTTACAATGAGCAGTTCTTC. The chain recombines TRBV25-1 with TRBJ2-1, with a tentative D call TRBD1 (5 bases). Trimming removed 3 bases at V and 4 bases at J, with 13 bases between. The CDR3 length is 15 residues. In germline, CDR1 is MGHDK, CDR2 SYGVNS.

V gene TRBV5-1 combines with J gene TRBJ1-6; 9 nucleotides match TRBD1. The CDR3 covers 14 residues. V shed 4 bases and J 10 bases; nucleotides not matched to a gene: 6. Germline V lookup: CDR1 SGHRS, CDR2 YFSETQ. The CDR3 coding sequence is TGCGCCAGCAGCGCGGGACAGGGTGGCTCACCCCTCCACTTT. Encoded protein: CASSAGQGGSPLHF.

J is TRBJ1-2 and V is TRBV5-1, with 7 bases fitting TRBD1. The CDR3 loop spans 16 amino acids. Per germline, CDR1 SGHRS and CDR2 YFSETQ. J lost 6 bases, V lost 4 bases, and 15 bases had no gene match. As DNA, the CDR3 is TGCGCCAGCAGCCCTGGACAGGCTCTCCCGGTACATGGCTACACCTTC. Translated: CASSPGQALPVHGYTF.

This chain joins TRBV19 and TRBJ2-1; possibly TRBD2 for D (6 bases). The V gene lost 5 bases and the J gene lost 7 bases, with 15 bases spanning the gap. The V gene's germline CDR1 is LNHDA and CDR2 SQIVND (reference sequence). This CDR3 has 14 amino acids. The CDR3 is CASSAGGVRNEQFF. DNA of the CDR3: TGTGCCAGTAGTGCGGGCGGGGTTCGGAATGAGCAGTTCTTC. The entire variable domain, with the rest obtained from reference TRBV19 and TRBJ2-1, is as follows: DGGITQSPKYLFRKEGQNVTLSCEQNLNHDAMYWYRQDPGQGLRLIYYSQIVNDFQKGDIAEGYSVSREKKESFPLTVTSAQKNPTAFYLCASSAGGVRNEQFFGPGTRLTVL.

The CDR3 sequence: CASSRGGGANNSPLHF. CDR3 in DNA: TGCGCCAGCAGCCGCGGAGGGGGCGCGAATAATTCACCCCTCCACTTT. The V gene is TRBV4-3, the J gene TRBJ1-6, with 7 bases matching TRBD1. The CDR3 is made up of 16 amino acids. Germline V CDR1 and CDR2: LGHNA, YSLEER. Unmatched junction bases numbered 8, after V lost 4 bases and J lost 5 bases.

The chain uses TRBV19 and TRBJ1-1, with a weak D call TRBD1 (6 bases). The germline gives CDR1 LNHDA, CDR2 SQIVND (reference sequence). V was clipped by 3 bases and J by 1 base, with 9 bases between them. The CDR3 spans 14 residues. In DNA, the CDR3 is TGTGCCAGTAGTATCTGGGACAAGAACACTGAAGCTTTCTTT. Its protein is CASSIWDKNTEAFF.

This chain connects TRBV29-1 to TRBJ1-2; D call uncertain. The V gene's germline CDR1 is SQVTM and CDR2 ANQGSEA. V shed 7 bases and J shed 6 bases, with 15 bases lying between them. CDR3 length equals 12 residues. In DNA, the CDR3 is TGCAGCGGAAACGAAGGGCGGGATGGCTACACCTTC. Encoded protein: CSGNEGRDGYTF.

The chain combines TRBV25-1 with TRBJ2-5; D ambiguous. The CDR3 covers 16 residues. Deletions cut 1 base from V and 0 bases from J, with 12 bases between. The germline CDR1 and CDR2 sequences are MGHDK and SYGVNS. This CDR3 reads CASSELSGADQETQYF. Written as DNA, the CDR3 is TGTGCCAGCAGTGAATTGAGTGGTGCGGACCAAGAGACCCAGTACTTC.

V and J are TRBV11-2 and TRBJ1-2, with TRBD1 identical over 12 bases. This CDR3 region has 15 residues. The germline CDR1 and CDR2 sequences are SGHAT and FQNNGV. V gave up 0 bases and J gave up 7 bases; unmatched junction bases: 3. CDR3 region: CASSLEGTGGAGYTF. CDR3 nucleotide sequence: TGTGCCAGCAGCTTAGAGGGGACAGGGGGCGCTGGCTACACCTTC.

This clone was found a few times. The CDR3 region has the DNA TGTGCCAGCGCCGACGGGTCCTATGGCTACACCTTC. Translated: CASADGSYGYTF. The chain employs TRBV28 and TRBJ1-2, with D uncertain. The CDR3 is made up of 12 amino acids. From germline, CDR1 is MDHEN and CDR2 SYDVKM. Trimming removed 8 bases at V and 4 bases at J, with 11 bases between.